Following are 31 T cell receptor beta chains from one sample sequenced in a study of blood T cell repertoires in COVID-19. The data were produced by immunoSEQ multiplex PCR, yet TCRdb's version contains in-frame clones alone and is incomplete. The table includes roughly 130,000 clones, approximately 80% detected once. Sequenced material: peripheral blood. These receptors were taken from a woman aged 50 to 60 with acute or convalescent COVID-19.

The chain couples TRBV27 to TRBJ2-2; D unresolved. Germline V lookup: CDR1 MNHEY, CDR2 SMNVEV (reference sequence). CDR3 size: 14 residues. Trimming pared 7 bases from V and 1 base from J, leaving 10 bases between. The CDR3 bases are TGTGCCAGCATGGTTCGCAGGAACACCGGGGAGCTGTTTTTT. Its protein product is CASMVRRNTGELFF.

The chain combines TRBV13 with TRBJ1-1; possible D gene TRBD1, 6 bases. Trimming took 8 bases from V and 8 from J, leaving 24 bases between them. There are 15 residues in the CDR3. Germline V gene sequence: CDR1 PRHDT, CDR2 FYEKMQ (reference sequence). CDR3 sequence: CASRYNREYGREAFF. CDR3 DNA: TGTGCCAGCCGTTATAACAGGGAGTACGGCAGAGAAGCTTTCTTT.

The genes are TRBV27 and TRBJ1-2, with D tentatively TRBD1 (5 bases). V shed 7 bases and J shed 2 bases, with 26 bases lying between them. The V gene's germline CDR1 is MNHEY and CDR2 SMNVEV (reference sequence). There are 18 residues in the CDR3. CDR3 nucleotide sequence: TGTGCCAGCAAACGGGCGGGCAGTTCGGGAGGGGAGAACTATGGCTACACCTTC. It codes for CASKRAGSSGGENYGYTF.

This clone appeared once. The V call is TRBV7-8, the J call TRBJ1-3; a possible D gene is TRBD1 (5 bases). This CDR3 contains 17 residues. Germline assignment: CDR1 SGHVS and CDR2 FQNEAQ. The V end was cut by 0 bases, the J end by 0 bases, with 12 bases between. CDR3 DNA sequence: TGTGCCAGCAGCTTAGCGCGGACACGGAGCTCTGGAAACACCATATATTTT. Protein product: CASSLARTRSSGNTIYF.

DNA for the CDR3: TGTGCCAGCAGTCGGGACTCCTACGAGCAGTACTTC. It specifies CASSRDSYEQYF. The rearrangement links TRBV12-3 or TRBV12-4 to TRBJ2-7; a weak D match, TRBD2 (5 bases). V was cut by 5 bases and J by 0 bases, with 5 bases left in between. This CDR3 comprises 12 residues.

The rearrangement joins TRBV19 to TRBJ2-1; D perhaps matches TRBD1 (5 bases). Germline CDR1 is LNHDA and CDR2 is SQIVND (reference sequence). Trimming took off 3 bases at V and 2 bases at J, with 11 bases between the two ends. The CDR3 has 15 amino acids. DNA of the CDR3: TGTGCCAGTAGTATGAAAGGGGCAACCTACAATGAGCAGTTCTTC. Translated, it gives CASSMKGATYNEQFF.

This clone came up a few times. The CDR3 region has the DNA TGCGCCAGCTCTATAGCGGGGAGCCTCTACGAGCAGTACTTC. Translating it yields CASSIAGSLYEQYF. V is TRBV5-1 and J is TRBJ2-7, with 8 bases that match TRBD2. J was trimmed by 3 bases and V by 7 bases; bases with no gene match: 9. This CDR3 has 14 residues. Germline-derived CDR1 and CDR2 are SGHRS and YFSETQ.

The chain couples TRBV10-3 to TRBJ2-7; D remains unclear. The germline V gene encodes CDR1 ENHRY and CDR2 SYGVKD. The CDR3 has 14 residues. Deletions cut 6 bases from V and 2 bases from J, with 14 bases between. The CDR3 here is CAIRDGGTTYEQYF. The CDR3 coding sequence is TGTGCCATCAGAGACGGCGGTACGACCTACGAGCAGTACTTC.

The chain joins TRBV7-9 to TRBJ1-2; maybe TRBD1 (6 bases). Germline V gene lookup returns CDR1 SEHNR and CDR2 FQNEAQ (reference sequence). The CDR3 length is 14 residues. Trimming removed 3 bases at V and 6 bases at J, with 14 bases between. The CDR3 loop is CASSFGRGLDGYTF. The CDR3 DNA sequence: TGTGCCAGCAGCTTTGGCAGGGGTCTTGATGGCTACACCTTC.

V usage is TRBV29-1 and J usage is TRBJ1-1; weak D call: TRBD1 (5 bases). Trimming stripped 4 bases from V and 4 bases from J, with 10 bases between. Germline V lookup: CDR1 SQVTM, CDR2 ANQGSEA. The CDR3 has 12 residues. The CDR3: CSVAREVTEAFF. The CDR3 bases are TGCAGCGTTGCCAGGGAGGTCACTGAAGCTTTCTTT.

The CDR3 loop is CASSWQGQRDGYTF. The CDR3 nucleotides are TGCGCCAGCAGCTGGCAGGGACAGAGGGATGGCTACACCTTC. The chain recombines TRBV5-1 with TRBJ1-2; the match to TRBD1 covers 7 bases. CDR3 length: 14 amino acids. J gave up 6 bases and V 3 bases, and 8 bases lay outside the gene matches. Germline V CDR1 and CDR2: SGHRS, YFSETQ.

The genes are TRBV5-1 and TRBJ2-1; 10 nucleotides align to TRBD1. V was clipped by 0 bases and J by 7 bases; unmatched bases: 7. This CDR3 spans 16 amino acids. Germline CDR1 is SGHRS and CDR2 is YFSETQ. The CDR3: CASSLAGQGGTNEQFF. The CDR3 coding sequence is TGCGCCAGCAGCTTGGCTGGACAGGGGGGTACAAATGAGCAGTTCTTC.

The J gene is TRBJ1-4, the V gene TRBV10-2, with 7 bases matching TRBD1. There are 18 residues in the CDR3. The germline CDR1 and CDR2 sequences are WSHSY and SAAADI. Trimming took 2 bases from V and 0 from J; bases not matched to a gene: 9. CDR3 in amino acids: CASSEPTGFAATNEKLFF. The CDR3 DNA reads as TGCGCCAGCAGTGAGCCGACAGGGTTCGCTGCAACTAATGAAAAACTGTTTTTT.

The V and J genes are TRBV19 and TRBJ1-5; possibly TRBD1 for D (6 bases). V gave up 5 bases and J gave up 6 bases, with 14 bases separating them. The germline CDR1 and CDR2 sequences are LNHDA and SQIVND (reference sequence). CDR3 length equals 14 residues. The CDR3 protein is CASSSQGGGQPQHF. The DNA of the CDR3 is TGTGCCAGTAGTTCACAGGGTGGCGGTCAGCCCCAGCATTTT.

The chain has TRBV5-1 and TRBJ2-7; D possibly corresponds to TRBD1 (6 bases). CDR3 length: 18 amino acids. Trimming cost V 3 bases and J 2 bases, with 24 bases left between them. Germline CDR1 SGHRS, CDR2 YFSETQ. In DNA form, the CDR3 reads TGCGCCAGCAGCTCGGATGGTACCGGGACACCACGACCCTACGAGCAGTACTTC. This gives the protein CASSSDGTGTPRPYEQYF.

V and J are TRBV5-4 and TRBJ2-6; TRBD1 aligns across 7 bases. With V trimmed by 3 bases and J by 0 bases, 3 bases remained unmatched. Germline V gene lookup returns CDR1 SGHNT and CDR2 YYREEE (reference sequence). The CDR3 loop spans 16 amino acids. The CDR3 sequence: CASSWDSGSGANVLTF. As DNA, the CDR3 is TGTGCCAGCAGCTGGGACAGCGGCTCTGGGGCCAACGTCCTGACTTTC.

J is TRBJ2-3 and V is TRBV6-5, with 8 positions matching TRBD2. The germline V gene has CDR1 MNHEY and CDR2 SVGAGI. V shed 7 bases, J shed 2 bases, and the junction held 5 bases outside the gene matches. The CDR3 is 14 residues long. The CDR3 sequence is CASTERGLTDTQYF. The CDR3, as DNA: TGTGCCAGCACGGAGCGGGGGCTCACAGATACGCAGTATTTT.

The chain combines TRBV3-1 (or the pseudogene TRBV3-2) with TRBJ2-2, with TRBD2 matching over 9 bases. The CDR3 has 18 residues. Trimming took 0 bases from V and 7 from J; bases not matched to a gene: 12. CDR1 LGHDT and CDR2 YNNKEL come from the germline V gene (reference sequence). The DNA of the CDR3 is TGTGCCAGCAGCCAAGATCGGCCTATTAGCGGGGGCGGCGGGGAGCTGTTTTTT. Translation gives CASSQDRPISGGGGELFF.

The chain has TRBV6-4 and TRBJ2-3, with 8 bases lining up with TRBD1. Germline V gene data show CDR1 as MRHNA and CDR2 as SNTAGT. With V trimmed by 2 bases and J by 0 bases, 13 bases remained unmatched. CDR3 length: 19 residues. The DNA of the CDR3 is TGTGCCAGCAGTGACGACCTACTCTGGACAGGGAGTAGCACAGATACGCAGTATTTT. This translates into CASSDDLLWTGSSTDTQYF.

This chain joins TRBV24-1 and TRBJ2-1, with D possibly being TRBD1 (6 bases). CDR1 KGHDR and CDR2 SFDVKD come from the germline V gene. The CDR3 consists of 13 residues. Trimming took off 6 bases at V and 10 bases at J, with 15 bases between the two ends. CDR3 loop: CATSRMGAWEQFF. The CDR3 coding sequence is TGTGCCACCAGTCGAATGGGGGCATGGGAGCAGTTCTTC.

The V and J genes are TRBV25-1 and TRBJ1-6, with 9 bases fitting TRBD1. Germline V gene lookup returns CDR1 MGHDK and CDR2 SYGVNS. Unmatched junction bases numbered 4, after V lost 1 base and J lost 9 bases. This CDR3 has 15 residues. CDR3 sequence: CASSESGTGSSPLHF. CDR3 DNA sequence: TGTGCCAGCAGTGAATCCGGGACAGGGAGTTCACCCCTCCACTTT. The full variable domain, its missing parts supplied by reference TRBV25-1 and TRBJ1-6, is EADIYQTPRYLVIGTGKKITLECSQTMGHDKMYWYQQDPGMELHLIHYSYGVNSTEKGDLSSESTVSRIRTEHFPLTLESARPSHTSQYLCASSESGTGSSPLHFGNGTRLTVT.

The CDR3 coding sequence is TGTGCCAGCAGTGAACGCCGGTCCTCTGGAAACACCATATATTTT. Its translation: CASSERRSSGNTIYF. The chain employs TRBV2 and TRBJ1-3, with unresolved D. The CDR3 has 15 amino acids. Germline loops: CDR1 SNHLY, CDR2 FYNNEI. Trimming removed 2 bases from V and 0 bases from J, with 8 bases in between. The variable domain in full, completed from reference TRBV2 and TRBJ1-3, reads EPEVTQTPSHQVTQMGQEVILRCVPISNHLYFYWYRQILGQKVEFLVSFYNNEISEKSEIFDDQFSVERPDGSNFTLKIRSTKLEDSAMYFCASSERRSSGNTIYFGEGSWLTVV.

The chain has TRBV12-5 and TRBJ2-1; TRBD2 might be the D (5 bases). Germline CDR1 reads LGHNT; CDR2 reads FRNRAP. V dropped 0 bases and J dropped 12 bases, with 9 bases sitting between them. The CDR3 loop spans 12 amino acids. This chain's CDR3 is CASGLVLGRQFF. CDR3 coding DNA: TGTGCTAGTGGTTTGGTACTAGGACGGCAGTTCTTC.

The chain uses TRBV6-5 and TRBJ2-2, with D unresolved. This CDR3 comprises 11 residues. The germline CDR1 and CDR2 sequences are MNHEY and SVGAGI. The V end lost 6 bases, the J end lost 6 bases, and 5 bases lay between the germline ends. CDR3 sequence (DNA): TGTGCCAGCAGAGAGGCCGGGGAGCTGTTTTTT. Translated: CASREAGELFF.

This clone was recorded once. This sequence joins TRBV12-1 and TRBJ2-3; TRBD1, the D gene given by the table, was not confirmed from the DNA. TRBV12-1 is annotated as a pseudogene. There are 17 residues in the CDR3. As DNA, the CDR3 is TGTGCCAGCGACCACAGGGGGCCCTCTACTAGCACAGATACGCAGTATTTT. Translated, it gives CASDHRGPSTSTDTQYF.

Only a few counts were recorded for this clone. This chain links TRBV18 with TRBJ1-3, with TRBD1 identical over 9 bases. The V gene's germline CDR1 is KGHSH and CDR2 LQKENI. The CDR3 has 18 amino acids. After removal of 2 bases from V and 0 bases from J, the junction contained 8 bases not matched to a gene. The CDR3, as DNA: TGTGCCAGCTCACCATCCTACAGGGGGCTGAGCTCTGGAAACACCATATATTTT. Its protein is CASSPSYRGLSSGNTIYF.

The CDR3 DNA reads TGTGCCAGCAGCCAGGACAGGGGGTTGAACACTGAAGCTTTCTTT. It translates to CASSQDRGLNTEAFF. The chain has TRBV6-4 and TRBJ1-1; the match to TRBD1 covers 10 bases. CDR3 size: 15 residues. Germline CDR1 reads MRHNA; CDR2 reads SNTAGT. Trimming cost V 6 bases and J 0 bases; bases outside gene matches: 4.

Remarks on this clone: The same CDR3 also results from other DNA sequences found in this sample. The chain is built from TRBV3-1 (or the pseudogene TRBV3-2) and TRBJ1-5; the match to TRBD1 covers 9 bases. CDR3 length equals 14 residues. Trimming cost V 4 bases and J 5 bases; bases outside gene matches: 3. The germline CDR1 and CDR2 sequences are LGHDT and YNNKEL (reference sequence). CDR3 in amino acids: CASSPGQGYQPQHF. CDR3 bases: TGTGCCAGCAGCCCGGGACAGGGCTATCAGCCCCAGCATTTT.

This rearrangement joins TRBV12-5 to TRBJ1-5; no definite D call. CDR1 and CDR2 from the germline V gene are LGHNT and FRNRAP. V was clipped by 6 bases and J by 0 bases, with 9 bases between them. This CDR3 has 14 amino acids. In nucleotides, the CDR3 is TGTGCTAGTGGGGGAGCATATAGCAATCAGCCCCAGCATTTT. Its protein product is CASGGAYSNQPQHF.

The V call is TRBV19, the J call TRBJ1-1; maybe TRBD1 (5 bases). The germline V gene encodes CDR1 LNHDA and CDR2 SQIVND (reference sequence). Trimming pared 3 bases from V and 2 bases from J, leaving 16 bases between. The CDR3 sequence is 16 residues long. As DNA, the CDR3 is TGTGCCAGTAGTATCCGCCCTTGGGGCACAAACACTGAAGCTTTCTTT. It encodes CASSIRPWGTNTEAFF.

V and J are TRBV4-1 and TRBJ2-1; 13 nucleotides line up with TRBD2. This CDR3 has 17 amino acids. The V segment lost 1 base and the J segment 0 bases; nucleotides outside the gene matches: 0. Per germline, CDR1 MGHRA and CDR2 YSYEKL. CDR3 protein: CASSQGTSGGSYNEQFF. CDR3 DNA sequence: TGCGCCAGCAGCCAAGGGACTAGCGGGGGCTCCTACAATGAGCAGTTCTTC.